This T cell receptor (beta chain) was observed in a study of human T cells and chemical hapten exposure. TCRdb passed the RACE reads through MiXCR, listing each CDR3 protein once. The sample has more than 80,000 distinct CDR3 sequences; 11% are singletons. Documented time point: pre-sensitization, week 0. Treatment here: therapeutic diphenylcyclopropenone sensitization with weekly scalp DPC. V dropped 0 bases and J dropped 1 base, with 6 bases sitting between them. In germline, CDR1 is SQVTM, CDR2 ANQGSEA. The CDR3 is 13 residues long. This clonotype was counted between two and nine times. This clonotype was sampled from a woman aged 60-75 years with alopecia areata. Some clones in this sample may be carry-over from other donors' samples. The sequences come from whole blood, collected in connection with sensitization to the hapten diphenylcyclopropenone (DPC). The gene calls are TRBV29-1 and TRBJ1-2; no firm D call. The CDR3 region is CSVEEADNYGYTF. The CDR3 bases are TGCAGCGTTGAAGAGGCAGATAACTATGGCTACACCTTC.